This TCR beta chain was recorded in a study of T cells in Graves' hyperthyroidism and ophthalmopathy. Amplification yielded TCR beta CDR3 regions, with RNA transcripts as the source. The TCR CDR3 first-round RT-PCR relied on the HTBI primer set. TCRdb reanalysed the multiplex PCR reads using MiXCR and keeps one entry per CDR3 protein. The data show some 530,000 distinct CDR3 sequences, 20% to 25% seen once. Only a few counts were recorded for this clonotype. Per germline, CDR1 SGHDT and CDR2 YYEEEE. V lost 4 bases and J lost 8; bases outside the gene matches: 7. The CDR3 sequence is 16 residues long. The PBMCs were taken from approximately 11 ml of fresh peripheral blood.

The chain uses TRBV5-6 and TRBJ2-1; 15 nucleotides agree with TRBD2. The origin of this receptor is an older woman with Graves' ophthalmopathy. The sample was blood. The DNA of the CDR3 is TGTGCCAGCAGCATCTGGACTAGCGGGAGGGATGATGAGCAGTTCTTC. It yields the protein CASSIWTSGRDDEQFF.